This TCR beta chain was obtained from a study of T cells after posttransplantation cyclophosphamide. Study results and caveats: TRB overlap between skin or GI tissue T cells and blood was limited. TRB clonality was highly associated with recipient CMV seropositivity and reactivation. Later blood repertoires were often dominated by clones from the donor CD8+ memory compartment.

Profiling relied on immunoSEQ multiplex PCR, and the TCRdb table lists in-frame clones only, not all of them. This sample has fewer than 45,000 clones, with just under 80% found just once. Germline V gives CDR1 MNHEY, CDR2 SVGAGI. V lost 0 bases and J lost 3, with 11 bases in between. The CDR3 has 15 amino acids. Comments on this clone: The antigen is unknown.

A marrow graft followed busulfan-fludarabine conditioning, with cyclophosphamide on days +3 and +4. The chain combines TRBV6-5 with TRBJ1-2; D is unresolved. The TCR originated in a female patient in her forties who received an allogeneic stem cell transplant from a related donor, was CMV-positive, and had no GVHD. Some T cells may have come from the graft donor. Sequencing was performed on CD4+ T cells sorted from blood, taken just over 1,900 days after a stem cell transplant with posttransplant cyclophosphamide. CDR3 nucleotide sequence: TGTGCCAGCAGTTACTCCGGACGGCGGGACTATGGCTACACCTTC. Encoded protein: CASSYSGRRDYGYTF.